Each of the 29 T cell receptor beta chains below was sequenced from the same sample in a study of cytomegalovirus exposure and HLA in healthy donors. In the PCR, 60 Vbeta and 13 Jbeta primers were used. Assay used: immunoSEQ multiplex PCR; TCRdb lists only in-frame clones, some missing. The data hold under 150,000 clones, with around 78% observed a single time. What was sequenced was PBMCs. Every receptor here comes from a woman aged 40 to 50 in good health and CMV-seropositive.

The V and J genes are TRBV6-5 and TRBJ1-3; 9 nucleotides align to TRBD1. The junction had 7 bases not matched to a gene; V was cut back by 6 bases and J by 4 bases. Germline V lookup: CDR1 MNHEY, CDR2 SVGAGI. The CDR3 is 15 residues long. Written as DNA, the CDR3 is TGTGCCAGCAGCGTACAGGGGGCAGGGGGAAACACCATATATTTT. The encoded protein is CASSVQGAGGNTIYF.

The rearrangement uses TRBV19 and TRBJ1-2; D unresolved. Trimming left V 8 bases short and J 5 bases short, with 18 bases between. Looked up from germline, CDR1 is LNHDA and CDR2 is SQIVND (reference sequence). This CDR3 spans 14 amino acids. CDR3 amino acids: CASVEVGRSYGYTF. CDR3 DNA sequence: TGTGCCAGTGTGGAGGTTGGGAGGAGTTATGGCTACACCTTC.

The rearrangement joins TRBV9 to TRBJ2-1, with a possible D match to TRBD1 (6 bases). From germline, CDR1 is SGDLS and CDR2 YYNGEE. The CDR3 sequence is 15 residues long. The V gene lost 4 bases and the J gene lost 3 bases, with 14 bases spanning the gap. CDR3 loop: CASSPSDRIYNEQFF. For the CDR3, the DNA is TGTGCCAGCAGCCCCTCGGACAGAATCTACAATGAGCAGTTCTTC.

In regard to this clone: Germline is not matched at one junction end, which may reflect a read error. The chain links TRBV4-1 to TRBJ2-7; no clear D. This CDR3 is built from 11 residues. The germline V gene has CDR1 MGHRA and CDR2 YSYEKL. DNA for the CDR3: TGTGCCAGCAGCCAAGGGCGGGAGCAGTACTTC. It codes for CASSQGREQYF.

The CDR3 DNA reads as TGCGCCAGCAGCCATCCCGGGACAGAGGTCAATCAGCCCCAGCATTTT. It yields the protein CASSHPGTEVNQPQHF. The chain carries TRBV4-1 and TRBJ1-5, with 7 positions matching TRBD1. The CDR3 has 16 amino acids. CDR1 and CDR2 (germline): MGHRA, YSYEKL. The J segment lost 3 bases and the V segment lost 3 bases, leaving 8 bases of the junction unmatched.

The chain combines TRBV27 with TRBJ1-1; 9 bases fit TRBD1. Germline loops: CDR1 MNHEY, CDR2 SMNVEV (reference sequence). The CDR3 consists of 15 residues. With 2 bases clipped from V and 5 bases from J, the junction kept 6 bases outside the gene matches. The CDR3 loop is CASSLVGTGRTEAFF. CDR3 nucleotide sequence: TGTGCCAGCAGTTTAGTGGGGACAGGGAGGACTGAAGCTTTCTTT.

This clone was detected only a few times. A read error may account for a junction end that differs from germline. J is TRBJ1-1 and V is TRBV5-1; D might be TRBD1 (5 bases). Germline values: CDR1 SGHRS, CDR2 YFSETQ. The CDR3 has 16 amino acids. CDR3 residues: CASTLRGSGGNTEAFF. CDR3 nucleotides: TGCGCCAGCACCTTGAGAGGGAGCGGGGGTAACACTGAAGCTTTCTTT.

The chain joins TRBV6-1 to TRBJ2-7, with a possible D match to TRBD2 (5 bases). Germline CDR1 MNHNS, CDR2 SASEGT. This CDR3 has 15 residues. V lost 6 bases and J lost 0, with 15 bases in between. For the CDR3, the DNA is TGTGCCAGCAGCGAGGACTTCCCCGGCTCCTACGAGCAGTACTTC. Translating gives CASSEDFPGSYEQYF.

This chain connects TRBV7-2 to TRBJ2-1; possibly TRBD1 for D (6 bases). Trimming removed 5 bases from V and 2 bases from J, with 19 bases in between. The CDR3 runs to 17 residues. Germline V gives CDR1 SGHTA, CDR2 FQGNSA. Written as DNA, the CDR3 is TGTGCCAGCAGCACTCTCAGGGGTAGCGCGACCTACAATGAGCAGTTCTTC. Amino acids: CASSTLRGSATYNEQFF.

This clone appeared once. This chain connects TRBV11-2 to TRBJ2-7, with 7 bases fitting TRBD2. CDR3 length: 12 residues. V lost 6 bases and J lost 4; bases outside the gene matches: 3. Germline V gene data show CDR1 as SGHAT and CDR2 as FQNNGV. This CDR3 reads CASSPGGYEQYF. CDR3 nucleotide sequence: TGTGCCAGCAGTCCCGGGGGGTACGAGCAGTACTTC.

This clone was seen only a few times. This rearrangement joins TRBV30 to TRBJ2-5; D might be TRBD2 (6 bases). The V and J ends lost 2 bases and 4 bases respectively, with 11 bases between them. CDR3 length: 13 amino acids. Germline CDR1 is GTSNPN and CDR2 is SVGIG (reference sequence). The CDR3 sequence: CAWSRRVRETQYF. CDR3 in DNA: TGTGCCTGGAGTAGGAGGGTTCGAGAGACCCAGTACTTC.

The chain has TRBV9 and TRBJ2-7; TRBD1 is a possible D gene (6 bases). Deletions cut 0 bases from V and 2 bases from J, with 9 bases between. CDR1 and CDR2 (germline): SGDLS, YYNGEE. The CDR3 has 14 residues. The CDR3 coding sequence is TGTGCCAGCAGCGTAGTACAGGGACCCTACGAGCAGTACTTC. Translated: CASSVVQGPYEQYF. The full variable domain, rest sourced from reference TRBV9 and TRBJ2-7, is DSGVTQTPKHLITATGQRVTLRCSPRSGDLSVYWYQQSLDQGLQFLIQYYNGEERAKGNILERFSAQQFPDLHSELNLSSLELGDSALYFCASSVVQGPYEQYFGPGTRLTVT.

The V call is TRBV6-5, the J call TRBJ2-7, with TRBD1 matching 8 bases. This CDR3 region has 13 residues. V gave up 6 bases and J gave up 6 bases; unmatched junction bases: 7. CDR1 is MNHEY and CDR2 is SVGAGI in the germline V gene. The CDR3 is CASSSTGVPEQYF. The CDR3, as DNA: TGTGCCAGCAGCTCGACAGGGGTCCCCGAGCAGTACTTC.

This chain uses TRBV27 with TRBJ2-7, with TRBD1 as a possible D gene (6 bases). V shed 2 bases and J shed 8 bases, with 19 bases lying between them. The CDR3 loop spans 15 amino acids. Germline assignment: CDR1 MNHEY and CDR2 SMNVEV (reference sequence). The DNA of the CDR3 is TGTGCCAGCAGTTTAAAGGGACAAGTCCCTACGAAGCAGTACTTC. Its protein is CASSLKGQVPTKQYF.

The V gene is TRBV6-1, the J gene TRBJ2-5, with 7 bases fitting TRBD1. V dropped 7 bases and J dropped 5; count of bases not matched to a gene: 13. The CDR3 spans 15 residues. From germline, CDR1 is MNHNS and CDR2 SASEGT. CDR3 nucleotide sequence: TGTGCCAGCAAGGAGACAGGGACCCCATCGGAGACCCAGTACTTC. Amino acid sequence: CASKETGTPSETQYF.

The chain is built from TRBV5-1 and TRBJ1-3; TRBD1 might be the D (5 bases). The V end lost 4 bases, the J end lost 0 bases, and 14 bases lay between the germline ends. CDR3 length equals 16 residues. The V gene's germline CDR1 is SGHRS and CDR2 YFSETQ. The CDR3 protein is CASSLTQASSGNTIYF. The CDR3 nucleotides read TGCGCCAGCAGCCTTACACAGGCCTCCTCTGGAAACACCATATATTTT.

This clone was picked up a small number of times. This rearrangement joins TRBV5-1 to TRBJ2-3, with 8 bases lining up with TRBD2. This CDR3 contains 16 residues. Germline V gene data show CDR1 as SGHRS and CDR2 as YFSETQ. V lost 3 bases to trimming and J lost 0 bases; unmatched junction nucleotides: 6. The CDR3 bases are TGCGCCAGCAGCTCCTCTAGCGGGCTCAGCACAGATACGCAGTATTTT. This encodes CASSSSSGLSTDTQYF.

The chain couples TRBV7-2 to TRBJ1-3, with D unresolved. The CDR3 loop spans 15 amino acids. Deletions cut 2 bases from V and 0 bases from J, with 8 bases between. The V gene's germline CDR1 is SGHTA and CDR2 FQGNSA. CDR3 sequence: CASSLLLSSGNTIYF. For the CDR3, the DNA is TGTGCCAGCAGCTTACTATTATCCTCTGGAAACACCATATATTTT.

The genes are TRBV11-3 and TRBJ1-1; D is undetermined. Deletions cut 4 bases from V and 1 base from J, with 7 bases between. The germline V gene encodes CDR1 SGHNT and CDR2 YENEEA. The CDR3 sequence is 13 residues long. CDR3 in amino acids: CASSSMANTEAFF. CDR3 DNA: TGTGCCAGCAGCTCCATGGCGAACACTGAAGCTTTCTTT.

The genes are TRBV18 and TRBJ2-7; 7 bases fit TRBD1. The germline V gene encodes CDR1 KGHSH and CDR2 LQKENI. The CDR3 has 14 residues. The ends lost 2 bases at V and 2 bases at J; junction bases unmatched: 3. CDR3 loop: CASSPGTVTYEQYF. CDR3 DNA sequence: TGTGCCAGCTCACCAGGGACAGTCACCTACGAGCAGTACTTC.

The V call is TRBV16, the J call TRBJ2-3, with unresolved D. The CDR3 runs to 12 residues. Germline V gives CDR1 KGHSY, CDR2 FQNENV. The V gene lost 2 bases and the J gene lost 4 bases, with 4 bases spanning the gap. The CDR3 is CASSQGADTQYF. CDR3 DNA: TGTGCCAGCAGCCAAGGAGCAGATACGCAGTATTTT.

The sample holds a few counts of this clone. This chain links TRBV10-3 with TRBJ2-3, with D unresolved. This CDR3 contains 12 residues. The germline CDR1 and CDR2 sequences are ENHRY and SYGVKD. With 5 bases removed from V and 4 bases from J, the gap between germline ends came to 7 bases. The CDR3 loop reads CAISREADTQYF. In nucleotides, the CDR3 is TGTGCCATCAGTCGAGAGGCAGATACGCAGTATTTT.

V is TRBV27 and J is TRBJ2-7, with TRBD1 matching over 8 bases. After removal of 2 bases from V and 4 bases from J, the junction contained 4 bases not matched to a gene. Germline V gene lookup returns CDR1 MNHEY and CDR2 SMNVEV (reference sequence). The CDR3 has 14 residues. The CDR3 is CASSLLTGGYEQYF. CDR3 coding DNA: TGTGCCAGCAGTTTACTTACAGGGGGTTACGAGCAGTACTTC.

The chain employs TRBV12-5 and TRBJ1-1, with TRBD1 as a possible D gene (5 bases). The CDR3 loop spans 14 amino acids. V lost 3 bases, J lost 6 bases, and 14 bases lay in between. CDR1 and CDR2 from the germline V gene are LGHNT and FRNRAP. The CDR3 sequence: CASGFDSTNAEAFF. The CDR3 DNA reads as TGTGCTAGTGGTTTTGACAGCACAAACGCTGAAGCTTTCTTT.

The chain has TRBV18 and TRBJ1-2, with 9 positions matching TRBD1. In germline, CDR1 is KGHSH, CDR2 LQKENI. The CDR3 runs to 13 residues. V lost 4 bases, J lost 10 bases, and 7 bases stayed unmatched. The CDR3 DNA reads TGTGCCAGCTCACTACAGGGGGCGCAGGACTACACCTTC. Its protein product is CASSLQGAQDYTF. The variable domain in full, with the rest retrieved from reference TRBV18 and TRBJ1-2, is NAGVMQNPRHLVRRRGQEARLRCSPMKGHSHVYWYRQLPEEGLKFMVYLQKENIIDESGMPKERFSAEFPKEGPSILRIQQVVRGDSAAYFCASSLQGAQDYTFGSGTRLTVV.

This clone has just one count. The CDR3 reads CASSVTSSPSNEQFF. The CDR3 nucleotides are TGTGCCAGCAGCGTAACGAGTTCCCCGAGCAATGAGCAGTTCTTC. This sequence joins TRBV9 and TRBJ2-1, with D hard to call. The CDR3 runs 15 residues. V lost 1 base, J lost 6 bases, and 14 bases lay in between. The germline CDR1 and CDR2 sequences are SGDLS and YYNGEE.

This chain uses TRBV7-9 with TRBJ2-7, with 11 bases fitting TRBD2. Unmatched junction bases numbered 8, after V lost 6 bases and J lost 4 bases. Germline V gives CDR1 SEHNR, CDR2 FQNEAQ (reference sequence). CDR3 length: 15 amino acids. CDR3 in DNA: TGTGCCAGCAGTTTTGGACTAGCGGGTTTTTACGAGCAGTACTTC. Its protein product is CASSFGLAGFYEQYF.

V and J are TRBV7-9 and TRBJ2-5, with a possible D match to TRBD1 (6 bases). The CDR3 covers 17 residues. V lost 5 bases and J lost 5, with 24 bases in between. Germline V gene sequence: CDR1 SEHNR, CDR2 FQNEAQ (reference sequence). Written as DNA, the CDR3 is TGTGCCAGCAGCAGACATTTTAAGGGGGAGTACGGTGAGACCCAGTACTTC. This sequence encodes CASSRHFKGEYGETQYF.

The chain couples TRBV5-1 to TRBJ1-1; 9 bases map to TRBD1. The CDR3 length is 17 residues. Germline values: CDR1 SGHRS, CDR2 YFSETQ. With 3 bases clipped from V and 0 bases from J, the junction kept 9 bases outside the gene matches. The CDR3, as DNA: TGCGCCAGCAGCTCGACCCCGGGACAGGGCATGAACACTGAAGCTTTCTTT. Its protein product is CASSSTPGQGMNTEAFF.